What follows are 10 T cell receptor beta chains derived from one specimen sequenced in a study of a mutant IDH1 vaccine in newly diagnosed glioma. Antigens for these TCRs are unknown. Generated by immunoSEQ multiplex PCR, the TCRdb table keeps only in-frame clones and is missing some. The sample holds 56,000 or so clones, 78% seen once. The time point denotes: week 5, during vaccination. Every vaccine dose comprised 300 ug of mutant IDH1 20-mer peptide plus topical imiquimod. The sequencing used PBMCs, collected from a glioma patient whose treatment included an IDH1 peptide vaccine. Every receptor here comes from a woman aged 35 to 49 with glioma.

V is TRBV18 and J is TRBJ1-3; D might be TRBD1 (6 bases). The V gene's germline CDR1 is KGHSH and CDR2 LQKENI. The CDR3 spans 17 residues. V was trimmed by 3 bases and J by 1 base, leaving 16 bases between them. The CDR3 region is CASSPVQGMRSGNTIYF. CDR3 in DNA: TGTGCCAGCTCACCCGTACAGGGAATGCGGTCTGGAAACACCATATATTTT.

The CDR3 reads CASSLKGGTATNEKLFF. The CDR3 DNA follows: TGTGCCAGCAGCTTAAAGGGGGGGACAGCAACTAATGAAAAACTGTTTTTT. This chain links TRBV7-2 with TRBJ1-4, with 7 bases identical to TRBD1. The CDR3 extends over 17 amino acids. The V and J ends lost 2 bases and 0 bases, in that order; junction bases with no gene match: 6. The germline gives CDR1 SGHTA, CDR2 FQGNSA.

The chain has TRBV5-1 and TRBJ2-7, with TRBD1 identical over 11 bases. The CDR3 extends over 14 amino acids. V shed 1 base, J shed 5 bases, and the junction held 2 bases outside the gene matches. Germline loops: CDR1 SGHRS, CDR2 YFSETQ. As DNA, the CDR3 is TGCGCCAGCAGCTTGCCGGACAGGGGGCACGAGCAGTACTTC. It specifies CASSLPDRGHEQYF. Using reference TRBV5-1 and TRBJ2-7 for the parts outside the CDR3, the full variable domain is KAGVTQTPRYLIKTRGQQVTLSCSPISGHRSVSWYQQTPGQGLQFLFEYFSETQRNKGNFPGRFSGRQFSNSRSEMNVSTLELGDSALYLCASSLPDRGHEQYFGPGTRLTVT.

The V call is TRBV30, the J call TRBJ2-2; D unclear. Germline V gene sequence: CDR1 GTSNPN, CDR2 SVGIG (reference sequence). The CDR3 runs 14 residues. The ends were cut back, 3 bases at V and 1 base at J, with 9 bases in the middle. The CDR3 DNA sequence: TGTGCCTGGAGAGTCCCACAGAACACCGGGGAGCTGTTTTTT. It codes for CAWRVPQNTGELFF. Drawing the rest from reference TRBV30 and TRBJ2-2, the complete variable domain is SQTIHQWPATLVQPVGSPLSLECTVEGTSNPNLYWYRQAAGRGLQLLFYSVGIGQISSEVPQNLSASRPQDRQFILSSKKLLLSDSGFYLCAWRVPQNTGELFFGEGSRLTVL.

The chain joins TRBV5-4 to TRBJ1-1, with D possibly TRBD1 on 5 matching bases. The germline gives CDR1 SGHNT, CDR2 YYREEE (reference sequence). CDR3 length equals 14 residues. Trimming removed 5 bases from V and 1 base from J, with 12 bases in between. DNA for the CDR3: TGTGCCAGCAGTTCATCTACAGGGAACACTGAAGCTTTCTTT. It encodes CASSSSTGNTEAFF.

This chain uses TRBV7-3 with TRBJ1-1; tentative D call: TRBD1 (6 bases). Deletions cut 5 bases from V and 5 bases from J, with 15 bases between. Germline values: CDR1 SGHTA, CDR2 FQGTGA. This CDR3 contains 14 residues. The CDR3 nucleotides are TGTGCCAGCAGCCAGGGGAGAGGGTCGACTGAAGCTTTCTTT. The encoded protein is CASSQGRGSTEAFF.

This chain links TRBV27 with TRBJ1-2; 9 bases line up with TRBD1. The CDR3 is 16 residues long. Germline V gene sequence: CDR1 MNHEY, CDR2 SMNVEV (reference sequence). With V trimmed by 4 bases and J by 8 bases, 14 bases remained unmatched. CDR3 in amino acids: CASSSSRTGEGGGYTF. The CDR3 DNA reads as TGTGCCAGCAGTTCCTCGAGGACAGGGGAGGGCGGCGGCTACACCTTC.

V and J are TRBV7-8 and TRBJ1-2, with D tentatively TRBD1 (6 bases). The CDR3 contains 13 residues. Germline CDR1 and CDR2: SGHVS and FQNEAQ. The germline V and J ends were trimmed by 1 base and 6 bases, with 9 bases remaining between them. CDR3 in amino acids: CASSLGGGNGYTF. The CDR3 coding sequence is TGTGCCAGCAGCTTAGGAGGGGGGAATGGCTACACCTTC.

The gene calls are TRBV6-6 and TRBJ1-2; D gene unclear. Germline values: CDR1 MNHNY, CDR2 SVGAGI (reference sequence). The V end was cut by 5 bases, the J end by 7 bases, with 8 bases between. The CDR3 totals 11 residues. This CDR3 reads CASSHGVGYTF. DNA of the CDR3: TGTGCCAGCAGTCACGGGGTTGGCTACACCTTC.

The rearrangement joins TRBV12-5 to TRBJ1-4, with D unresolved. Germline V gene data show CDR1 as LGHNT and CDR2 as FRNRAP. Trimming left V 5 bases short and J 0 bases short, with 7 bases between. The CDR3 has 14 amino acids. DNA of the CDR3: TGTGCTAGTGGTCTCGGATCAACTAATGAAAAACTGTTTTTT. This encodes CASGLGSTNEKLFF.